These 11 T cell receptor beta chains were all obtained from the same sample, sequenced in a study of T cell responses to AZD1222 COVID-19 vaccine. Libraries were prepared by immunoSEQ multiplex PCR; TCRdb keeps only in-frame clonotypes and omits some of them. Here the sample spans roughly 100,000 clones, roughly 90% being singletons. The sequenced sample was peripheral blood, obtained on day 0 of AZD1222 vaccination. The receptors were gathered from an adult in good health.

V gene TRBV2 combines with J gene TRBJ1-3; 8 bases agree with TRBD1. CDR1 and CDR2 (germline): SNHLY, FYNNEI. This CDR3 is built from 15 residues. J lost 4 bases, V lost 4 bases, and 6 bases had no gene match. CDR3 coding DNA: TGTGCCAGCAGTGGAGGCAGGGGGCTCGGAAACACCATATATTTT. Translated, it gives CASSGGRGLGNTIYF.

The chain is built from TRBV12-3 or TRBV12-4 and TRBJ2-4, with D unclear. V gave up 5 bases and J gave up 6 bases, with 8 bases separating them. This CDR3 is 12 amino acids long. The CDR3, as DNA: TGTGCCAGCAGTACCCCCAGAAACATTCAGTACTTC. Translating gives CASSTPRNIQYF.

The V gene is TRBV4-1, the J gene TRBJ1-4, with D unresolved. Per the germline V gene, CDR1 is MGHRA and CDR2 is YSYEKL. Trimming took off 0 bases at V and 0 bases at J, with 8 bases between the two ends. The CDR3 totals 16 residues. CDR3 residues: CASSQDPGTTNEKLFF. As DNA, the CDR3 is TGCGCCAGCAGCCAAGATCCCGGGACAACTAATGAAAAACTGTTTTTT.

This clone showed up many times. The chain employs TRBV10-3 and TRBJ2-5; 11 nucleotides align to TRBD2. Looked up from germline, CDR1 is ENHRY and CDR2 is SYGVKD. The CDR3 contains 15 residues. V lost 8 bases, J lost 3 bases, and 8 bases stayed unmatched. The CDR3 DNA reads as TGTGCCATCCGACCCTCGGGACTAGCGGAAGAGACCCAGTACTTC. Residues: CAIRPSGLAEETQYF.

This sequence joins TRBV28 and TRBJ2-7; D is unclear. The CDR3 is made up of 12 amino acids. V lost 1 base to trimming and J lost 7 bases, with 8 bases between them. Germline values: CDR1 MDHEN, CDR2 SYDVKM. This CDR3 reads CASSLSSREQYF. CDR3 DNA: TGTGCCAGCAGTTTATCCTCGCGGGAGCAGTACTTC.

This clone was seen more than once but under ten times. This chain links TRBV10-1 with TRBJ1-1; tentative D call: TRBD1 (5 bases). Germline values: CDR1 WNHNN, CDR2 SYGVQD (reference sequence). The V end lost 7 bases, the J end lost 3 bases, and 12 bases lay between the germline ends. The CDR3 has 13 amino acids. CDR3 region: CASKSGQDTEAFF. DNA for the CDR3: TGCGCCAGCAAATCGGGGCAGGACACTGAAGCTTTCTTT.

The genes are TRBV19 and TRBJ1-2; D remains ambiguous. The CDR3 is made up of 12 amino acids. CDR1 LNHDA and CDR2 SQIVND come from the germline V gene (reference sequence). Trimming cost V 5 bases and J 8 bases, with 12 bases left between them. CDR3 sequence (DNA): TGTGCCAGTAGTCGGGCAGCCTGGGGCTACACCTTC. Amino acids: CASSRAAWGYTF.

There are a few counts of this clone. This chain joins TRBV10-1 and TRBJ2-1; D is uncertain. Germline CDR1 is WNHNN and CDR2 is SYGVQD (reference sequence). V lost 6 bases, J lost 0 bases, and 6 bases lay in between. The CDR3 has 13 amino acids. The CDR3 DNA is TGCGCCAGCAGCCTGAGCTCCTACAATGAGCAGTTCTTC. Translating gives CASSLSSYNEQFF.

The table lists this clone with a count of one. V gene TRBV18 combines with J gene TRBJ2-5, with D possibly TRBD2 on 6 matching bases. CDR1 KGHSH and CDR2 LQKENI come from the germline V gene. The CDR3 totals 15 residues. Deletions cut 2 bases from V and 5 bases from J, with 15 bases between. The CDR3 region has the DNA TGTGCCAGCTCACCAGAGGAGGGGCCGGGGGAGACCCAGTACTTC. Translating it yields CASSPEEGPGETQYF.

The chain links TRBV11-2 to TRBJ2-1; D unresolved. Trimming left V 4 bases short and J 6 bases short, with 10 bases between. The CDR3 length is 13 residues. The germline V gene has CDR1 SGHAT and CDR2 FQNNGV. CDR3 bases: TGTGCCAGCAGCTCCCAAGTCCGCAATGAGCAGTTCTTC. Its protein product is CASSSQVRNEQFF.

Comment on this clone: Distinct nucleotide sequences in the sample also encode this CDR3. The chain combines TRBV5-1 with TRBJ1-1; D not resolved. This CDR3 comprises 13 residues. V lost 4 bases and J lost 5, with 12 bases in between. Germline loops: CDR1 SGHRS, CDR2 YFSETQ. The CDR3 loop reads CASSLTAETEAFF. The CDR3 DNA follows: TGCGCCAGCAGCCTAACCGCCGAGACTGAAGCTTTCTTT.